A selection of T cell receptor beta chains follows, all from one sample in a study of T cell repertoires in ileal Crohn's disease. Some clones are missing from TCRdb's copy, which holds only in-frame ones; the method was immunoSEQ multiplex PCR. The sample carries about 18,000 clones, over 45% recorded once. Source material: ileal tissue. Receptors originate from an adult with Crohn's disease. The CDR3 runs from the conserved cysteine through the conserved F or W. The order of the fields is V gene, D gene, J gene, clone size, CDR3 DNA, CDR3 protein. D genes are given only for firm matches. Rows give clone size only sometimes, using once, few, many, or a class for an expanded clone.

TRBV7-2,.,TRBJ2-2,.,TGTGCCAGCAGCTTAGCTGTTACAGCCACCGGGGAGCTGTTTTTT,CASSLAVTATGELFF
TRBV6-5,TRBD2,TRBJ2-7,.,TGTGCCAGCAGTTACCGGGTAGCGGGATCCTACGAGCAGTACTTC,CASSYRVAGSYEQYF
TRBV6-1,TRBD1,TRBJ2-4,.,TGTGCCAGCGCTTCCGGGACAGCGAGGGGCATTCAGTACTTC,CASASGTARGIQYF
TRBV5-1,TRBD2,TRBJ2-1,.,TGCGCCAGCAGCTCCTGGGAGGGTCCCAATGAGCAGTTCTTC,CASSSWEGPNEQFF
TRBV19,.,TRBJ1-1,.,TGTGCCAGTAGTCACAGTAAAAACACTGAAGCTTTCTTT,CASSHSKNTEAFF
TRBV5-1,.,TRBJ1-3,.,TGCGCCAGCAGCTTGGAAGGGGCACGGGGAAACACCATATATTTT,CASSLEGARGNTIYF
TRBV15,TRBD2,TRBJ2-1,once,TGTGCCACCAGCAGAGCCCCAGCGGGAGGGTACAATGAGCAGTTCTTC,CATSRAPAGGYNEQFF
TRBV6-5,.,TRBJ2-3,.,TGTGCCAGCAGTTACTCGATGGGCAGCAGCACAGATACGCAGTATTTT,CASSYSMGSSTDTQYF
TRBV11-2,TRBD2,TRBJ2-2,.,TGTGCCAGCAGCCCTGGGACTAGCGGGGCGAACACCGGGGAGCTGTTTTTT,CASSPGTSGANTGELFF
TRBV7-6,TRBD2,TRBJ2-2,.,TGTGCCAGCAGCTTTGGGACTAGCGGAACCACCGGGGAGCTGTTTTTT,CASSFGTSGTTGELFF
TRBV25-1,.,TRBJ2-7,.,TGTGCCAGCAGTCCTTCCCAGGGATACTTC,CASSPSQGYF
TRBV6-5,TRBD1,TRBJ1-2,.,TGTGCCAGCAGTTACGGCCCAGGGGGGTATGGCTACACCTTC,CASSYGPGGYGYTF
TRBV6-1,TRBD2,TRBJ2-5,.,TGTGCCAGCAGTGGGGCGGGAGGGGGCCAAGAGACCCAGTACTTC,CASSGAGGGQETQYF
TRBV6-5,TRBD2,TRBJ2-7,.,TGTGCCAGCAGCCGCCTAGCGGGAGCTAGCTACGAGCAGTACTTC,CASSRLAGASYEQYF
TRBV19,.,TRBJ2-1,medium-sized,TGTGCCAGTAGTGGGACACGGGGTTACAATGAGCAGTTCTTC,CASSGTRGYNEQFF
TRBV25-1,.,TRBJ2-5,few,TGTGCCAGCAGTTATGGAGGAGGCCAAGAGACCCAGTACTTC,CASSYGGGQETQYF
TRBV18,.,TRBJ2-3,.,TGTGCCAGCTCACCAGGGCAGCCGGGAACTAGCACAGATACGCAGTATTTT,CASSPGQPGTSTDTQYF
TRBV13,TRBD2,TRBJ2-7,.,TGTGCCAGCAGCTCCCGGAAGCTAGCGGGAGGCTACGAGCAGTACTTC,CASSSRKLAGGYEQYF
TRBV5-4,.,TRBJ2-7,.,TGTGCCAGCAGCTTGCACTACGAGCAGTACTTC,CASSLHYEQYF
TRBV4-2,.,TRBJ2-3,.,TGTGCCAGCAGCCAAGGTGAGGGCTACCTCACAGATACGCAGTATTTT,CASSQGEGYLTDTQYF
TRBV7-2,.,TRBJ1-1,.,TGTGCCAGCAGCTTCGGACAGTCCACTGAAGCTTTCTTT,CASSFGQSTEAFF
TRBV7-2,.,TRBJ1-1,medium-sized,TGTGCCAGCAGCCCCCCAGGGGCCGGGAACACTGAAGCTTTCTTT,CASSPPGAGNTEAFF